The clone carrying this T cell receptor (beta chain) was counted ten times or more. Its matching antigen is unknown. V shed 6 bases and J shed 1 base, with 15 bases lying between them. The CDR3 extends over 15 amino acids. Germline V lookup: CDR1 MGHRA, CDR2 YSYEKL. The sample comes from a study of CD8+ T cells in alopecia areata. Study details: Tofacitinib therapy took 6 to 18 months; 6 months off drug came after.

Study findings and constraints: Clonality was higher in lesional than normal scalp, especially in alopecia totalis/universalis.

Extraction of RNA preceded its reverse transcription into cDNA, which served as the sequencing template. Libraries were prepared by immunoSEQ multiplex PCR; TCRdb keeps only in-frame clonotypes and omits some of them. The sample lists over 200,000 clones; approximately 61% were seen once. The origin of this receptor is a human donor with alopecia areata. The chain combines TRBV4-1 with TRBJ2-5; tentative D call: TRBD2 (6 bases). This specimen was CD4+ T cells sorted from blood, taken at week 0. CDR3 sequence: CASRARERSQETQYF. In nucleotides, the CDR3 is TGCGCCAGCAGGGCTCGGGAGCGGTCCCAAGAGACCCAGTACTTC.